The entry that follows covers one TCR beta chain sequence. Its antigen is currently unknown. Under the authors' procedure: ImmunoSEQ junction-only sequences lacked quality scores, so their filtering differed. The repertoire was sequenced with immunoSEQ multiplex PCR; TCRdb's copy has only in-frame clones and lacks some. That table supplies the V and J calls and clone size; D and trimming were determined from the DNA. The sample records under 1,100,000 clones, around 78% being singletons. The CDR3 length is 15 residues. Germline loops: CDR1 SGHTA, CDR2 FQGNSA. Germline trimming cut 5 bases from V and 9 bases from J; bases unmatched to any gene: 10. The sample belongs to a study of shared clonotypes between healthy human individuals. Broader study findings: Generation probabilities were higher for clonotypes shared across all four sorted-subset donors than for unshared ones. Sharing across four donors was highest in naive CD4 (about 5%) and lowest in memory CD8 (roughly 0.4%).

Each donor was a Caucasian adult residing in Nashville, Tennessee. This sequence originates from a man between 18 and 29 years old in good health. Some clones in this sample may be carry-over from other donors' samples. This chain connects TRBV7-2 to TRBJ2-1, with 10 bases fitting TRBD2. Material: memory CD4+ T cells from PBMCs. The sample's subset: CD45RA-negative fraction. CDR3 residues: CASSGGSGRRGEQFF. In DNA, the CDR3 is TGTGCCAGCAGCGGGGGTAGCGGGAGGCGGGGTGAGCAGTTCTTC.